This passage covers 18 T cell receptor beta chains from one sample sequenced in a study of cytomegalovirus exposure and HLA in healthy donors. Using immunoSEQ multiplex PCR, the repertoire was profiled, and TCRdb retains in-frame clones only, with some absent. The data contain 280,000 or so clones, 85% to 90% of them seen just once; the ten biggest clones take up about 0.86%. Input material: PBMCs. Receptors were obtained from a woman aged 18-35 years in good health and CMV-seronegative.

The chain employs TRBV7-9 and TRBJ2-1; 7 bases agree with TRBD2. V lost 6 bases, J lost 6 bases, and 14 bases stayed unmatched. The CDR3 runs 16 residues. Germline V gene data show CDR1 as SEHNR and CDR2 as FQNEAQ (reference sequence). CDR3 DNA: TGTGCCAGCAGTCCAAATCTAGGACTAGTTGGCAATGAGCAGTTCTTC. It encodes CASSPNLGLVGNEQFF.

The chain has TRBV15 and TRBJ1-5, with 9 bases aligning to TRBD1. V was clipped by 4 bases and J by 3 bases; unmatched bases: 7. The germline CDR1 and CDR2 sequences are LNHNV and YYDKDF (reference sequence). There are 16 residues in the CDR3. The CDR3 DNA sequence: TGTGCCACCAGCATTGGGGGGACAGGGATCAATCAGCCCCAGCATTTT. Its translation: CATSIGGTGINQPQHF.

This chain links TRBV25-1 with TRBJ2-1; TRBD1 agrees at 7 bases. This CDR3 contains 17 residues. With 4 bases clipped from V and 2 bases from J, the junction kept 11 bases outside the gene matches. CDR1 and CDR2 from the germline V gene are MGHDK and SYGVNS. CDR3 DNA sequence: TGTGCCAGCAGTGTCAACAGGGGCTCAAGACCCTACAATGAGCAGTTCTTC. Protein: CASSVNRGSRPYNEQFF.

The J gene is TRBJ2-5, the V gene TRBV7-6; 9 nucleotides agree with TRBD2. Germline V gene lookup returns CDR1 SGHVS and CDR2 FNYEAQ. CDR3 length: 16 amino acids. The ends lost 1 base at V and 5 bases at J; junction bases unmatched: 8. The CDR3 nucleotides read TGTGCCAGCAGCTTAGGTGGTAGCGGGAGCGCGGAGACCCAGTACTTC. Protein product: CASSLGGSGSAETQYF.

The V call is TRBV6-5, the J call TRBJ2-7; TRBD2 matches at 12 bases. From germline, CDR1 is MNHEY and CDR2 SVGAGI. The length of the CDR3 is 13 residues. V lost 4 bases to trimming and J lost 6 bases; unmatched junction nucleotides: 1. The CDR3 region is CASSSGLAGEQYF. CDR3 sequence (DNA): TGTGCCAGCAGTTCGGGACTAGCGGGCGAGCAGTACTTC.

The chain links TRBV9 to TRBJ1-4; D remains unclear. This CDR3 contains 15 residues. Trimming cost V 0 bases and J 2 bases, with 8 bases left between them. Germline V CDR1 and CDR2: SGDLS, YYNGEE. CDR3 in amino acids: CASSVAGGTNEKLFF. The CDR3 DNA reads as TGTGCCAGCAGCGTAGCTGGAGGGACTAATGAAAAACTGTTTTTT.

This clone has at least ten counts. In DNA form, the CDR3 reads TGTGCCAGCAGCCAAGATCCAGCCTCCAGGGTGGGCACTGAAGCTTTCTTT. Its translation is CASSQDPASRVGTEAFF. This chain connects TRBV4-2 to TRBJ1-1; possible D gene TRBD1, 5 bases. V gave up 0 bases and J gave up 4 bases, with 18 bases separating them. This CDR3 spans 17 amino acids. In germline, CDR1 is LGHNA, CDR2 YNFKEQ.

The J gene is TRBJ2-7, the V gene TRBV28, with D perhaps matching TRBD1 (5 bases). Germline CDR1 reads MDHEN; CDR2 reads SYDVKM. V was trimmed by 8 bases and J by 3 bases, leaving 11 bases between them. The CDR3 is 12 residues long. The CDR3 protein is CASRQTHYEQYF. In DNA, the CDR3 is TGTGCCAGCCGACAGACACACTACGAGCAGTACTTC.

This clone was observed a few times. The chain uses TRBV2 and TRBJ1-2; 7 bases agree with TRBD1. Germline CDR1 and CDR2: SNHLY and FYNNEI. V was pared by 7 bases and J by 3 bases, with 5 bases of the junction left unmatched. The CDR3 sequence is 13 residues long. The CDR3 loop reads CASTKDRDYGYTF. The CDR3 bases are TGTGCCAGCACCAAAGACAGGGACTATGGCTACACCTTC.

V usage is TRBV11-2 and J usage is TRBJ2-7; 7 bases are a match to TRBD1. The CDR3 sequence is 13 residues long. V dropped 5 bases and J dropped 2; count of bases not matched to a gene: 3. Germline V CDR1 and CDR2: SGHAT, FQNNGV. Here the CDR3 reads CASSPGTAYEQYF. The CDR3 region has the DNA TGTGCCAGCAGCCCCGGGACAGCCTACGAGCAGTACTTC.

V usage is TRBV11-2 and J usage is TRBJ2-3, with D hard to call. V dropped 7 bases and J dropped 3 bases, with 11 bases sitting between them. The CDR3 spans 13 residues. CDR1 and CDR2 from the germline V gene are SGHAT and FQNNGV. The CDR3 region has the DNA TGTGCCAGCAACCCGACTGCTACAGATACGCAGTATTTT. Translated: CASNPTATDTQYF.

The chain links TRBV19 to TRBJ1-2; D gene uncertain. Germline V gene sequence: CDR1 LNHDA, CDR2 SQIVND (reference sequence). This CDR3 is built from 15 residues. V was shortened by 7 bases and J by 8 bases, with 23 bases between the two germline ends. CDR3 bases: TGTGCCAGTATTCCCCTAGTGGGAGGCCCCTACGGCTACACCTTC. Protein: CASIPLVGGPYGYTF.

This chain joins TRBV6-1 and TRBJ1-2, with D possibly matching TRBD1 (5 bases). Trimming stripped 8 bases from V and 8 bases from J, with 12 bases between. The CDR3 totals 11 residues. Germline loops: CDR1 MNHNS, CDR2 SASEGT. The CDR3 protein is CASLKGQGYTF. The CDR3, as DNA: TGTGCCAGCTTGAAGGGGCAGGGCTACACCTTC.

The rearrangement joins TRBV15 to TRBJ2-1; 9 bases fit TRBD2. This CDR3 region has 17 residues. CDR1 is LNHNV and CDR2 is YYDKDF in the germline V gene (reference sequence). Losses at the gene ends were 5 bases for V and 9 bases for J; bases not matched to a gene: 17. The CDR3 nucleotides read TGTGCCACCAGCGGGAGGATAGGTAGCGGGAGTTTGGGTGAGCAGTTCTTC. Translated, it gives CATSGRIGSGSLGEQFF.

This clone was counted between two and nine times. Other DNA sequences from this sample encode an identical CDR3 as well. The genes are TRBV28 and TRBJ1-5, with D hard to call. The germline CDR1 and CDR2 sequences are MDHEN and SYDVKM. CDR3 length equals 12 residues. V lost 6 bases to trimming and J lost 5 bases, with 8 bases between them. CDR3 amino acids: CASSLSDQPQHF. CDR3 DNA: TGTGCCAGCAGCTTGTCGGATCAGCCCCAGCATTTT.

This chain joins TRBV9 and TRBJ2-1; 7 nucleotides agree with TRBD1. CDR3 length: 14 amino acids. V was clipped by 3 bases and J by 5 bases; unmatched bases: 5. The germline CDR1 and CDR2 sequences are SGDLS and YYNGEE. CDR3 residues: CASSAWDRNNEQFF. The CDR3 DNA follows: TGTGCCAGCAGCGCCTGGGACAGAAACAATGAGCAGTTCTTC.

The V gene is TRBV2, the J gene TRBJ1-4; no clear D. Germline CDR1 is SNHLY and CDR2 is FYNNEI. The CDR3 has 10 amino acids. Deletions cut 8 bases from V and 8 bases from J, with 6 bases between. The CDR3 DNA is TGTGCCAGCGCAGGCGAAAAACTGTTTTTT. It yields the protein CASAGEKLFF.

V gene TRBV7-9 combines with J gene TRBJ1-6, with D maybe TRBD1 (6 bases). V lost 0 bases and J lost 14, with 23 bases in between. The CDR3 contains 17 residues. Germline loops: CDR1 SEHNR, CDR2 FQNEAQ (reference sequence). The CDR3 DNA is TGTGCCAGCAGCTTAGCCCAGATTACGGGACACGGGACGACCCTCCACTTT. Translation: CASSLAQITGHGTTLHF.